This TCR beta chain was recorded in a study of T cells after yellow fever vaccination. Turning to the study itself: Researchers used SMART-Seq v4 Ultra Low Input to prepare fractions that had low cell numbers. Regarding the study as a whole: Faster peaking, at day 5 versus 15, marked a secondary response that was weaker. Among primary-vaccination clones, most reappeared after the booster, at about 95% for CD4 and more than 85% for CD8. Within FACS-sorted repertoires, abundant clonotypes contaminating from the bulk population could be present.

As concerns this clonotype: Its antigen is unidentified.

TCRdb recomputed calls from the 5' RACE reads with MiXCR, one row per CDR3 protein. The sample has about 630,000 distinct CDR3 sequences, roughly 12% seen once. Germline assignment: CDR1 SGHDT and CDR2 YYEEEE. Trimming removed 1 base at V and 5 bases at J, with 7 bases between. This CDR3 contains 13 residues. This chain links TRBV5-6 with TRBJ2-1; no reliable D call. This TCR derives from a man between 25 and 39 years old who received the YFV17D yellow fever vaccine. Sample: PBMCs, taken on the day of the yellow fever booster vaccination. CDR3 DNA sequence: TGTGCCAGCAGCTTGAAACCGGACAATGAGCAGTTCTTC. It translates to CASSLKPDNEQFF.